The entry below describes one TCR beta chain. Its antigen target is currently unknown. Per-base qualities were not stored, and no clone one base away is much larger. TCR CDR3 regions were amplified from genomic DNA by multiplex PCR using the deep immunoSEQ assay. Genomic DNA extracted from each cell subset was distributed evenly over all wells of several immunoSEQ 96-well plates, and each plate served as one replicate. Each replicate PCR for sorted subsets received around 210 ng genomic DNA, equal to about 30,000 T cell genomes. The purified libraries were quantified using a Qubit 3.0 fluorometer, sized with a Bioanalyzer 2100, and then quantified again using the KAPA Library Quantification kit. Each immunoSEQ 96-well plate was sequenced on its own single-read 150-cycle Illumina NextSeq 550 flow cell. Regarding the original processing steps: Because the immunoSEQ output held only junctional sequences and lacked quality scores, the filtering could not match the filtering applied to full-length reads. Sequences were annotated with PyIR, a Python wrapper for IgBLAST v1.9, and V/J genes and CDR3 were assigned using IMGT germline references. Any read was removed if the V/J assignment was weak (E-value above 1e-6), the CDR3 was missing, or the read contained stop codons, out-of-frame junctions, or ambiguous translated residues. V3J clonotypes were defined by identical inferred V gene, J gene, and CDR3 amino acid sequence. The percentage overlap between two repertoires was calculated by dividing the number of shared unique clonotypes by the size of the smaller repertoire. RTK rarefaction, the Chao1 estimator, and Recon v2.1 estimates of unobserved clonotypes were used to assess repertoire richness. OLGA was used to compute generation probabilities for all TCRbeta clonotypes that the gDNA method yielded from a handful of donors. TCRdb carries this immuneACCESS record with in-frame sequences only. Its versions omit some clonotypes, under half of them owing to an unresolved V gene in the studies checked, with the rest unexplained. The DNA was the basis for D and trimming; V, J and clone size are from that table. The sample data list about 1.1 million clones, and 70% to 80% of these were observed just once. The ten largest clones take up 0.89% of the sample.

This record comes from a study of shared clonotypes between healthy human individuals (TCRdb year 2020). With respect to the entire study: The cohort included a few men and a couple of women between 18 and 49 years of age. For each donor, three plates each were used for CD4 naive and CD4 memory, two plates were used for CD8 naive, and one plate was used for CD8 memory. To estimate repertoire size and how much clonotypes are shared between individuals, the study performed deep sequencing of blood TCR repertoires from roughly five healthy adults. Different laboratories and diverse techniques were used to prepare libraries and sequence TCR repertoires, to increase sequencing depth and limit assay-specific biases. Per donor, leukapheresis produced somewhere between about 0.94 and 9 billion PBMCs.

Beyond this particular receptor, the publication reports: The small number of donors limited the genetic and exposure-history diversity represented. Compared with non-shared clonotypes, the clonotypes found in all four sorted-subset donors had higher generation probabilities. Sampling was restricted to blood, and TCR repertoires in tissues likely differ from the TCR repertoires found in blood. When a few donors were compared, the shared fraction of clonotypes was about 5.2% for naive CD4, over 3% for naive CD8, roughly 2.5% for memory CD4, and 0.4% for memory CD8. Incomplete sequencing was indicated by rarefaction of sorted-subset datasets, despite the large sequencing depth. Larger estimated clonotype richness was generally found for naive subsets than for memory subsets. Pairwise subsampling indicated that sequencing depth was expected to affect the degree of clonotype sharing among donors.

CDR1 and CDR2 were assigned from the germline V gene as SGDLS and YYNGEE. From its cysteine to its phenylalanine, the CDR3 spans 15 amino acids. CDR3 DNA is the only sequence kept; it has 45 bases, read in frame from the first base. A distance of 13 bases separates the germline ends of V and J, which lose 1 base and 3 bases respectively. The donors were healthy, HIV-negative adults with no recently reported acute infections or vaccinations. All donors were Caucasian adults living in Nashville, Tennessee, USA. CD4+ T cells were enriched by magnetic negative selection, after which naive cells were positively selected on CD45RA and the negative fraction was taken as the memory subset. After blood collection by leukapheresis, PBMCs were isolated using Ficoll-Histopaque density gradient centrifugation and then cryopreserved in the vapor phase of liquid nitrogen. Purity and quantity of every magnetically sorted T cell population were checked by analytical flow cytometry. Each sorted fraction had its genomic DNA isolated and then quantified by UV absorbance on a Nanodrop 2000c.

The sequence joins TRBV9 to TRBJ2-5; tentative D gene TRBD1, with 6 bases matching. The sequenced sample was memory CD4+ T cells from PBMCs. In light of the paper, this sample's cell subset or site label describes: CD45RA-negative fraction. The clonotype was recovered from a man between 18 and 35 years old in good health. Some clones in this sample may be carry-over from other donors' samples. For the CDR3, the sequence is CASSVSGHKKETQYF. The nucleotide sequence is given as TGTGCCAGCAGCGTATCGGGACACAAAAAAGAGACCCAGTACTTC.